This T cell receptor beta chain came from a study of T cell responses to AZD1222 COVID-19 vaccine. Assay: immunoSEQ multiplex PCR; the TCRdb copy retains only in-frame clones and omits some. This table holds tens of thousands of clones, about nine tenths found once. Comment on this clone: Its target is not known.

The study's findings and limits: The reported proportion of spike-specific TCRs targeting unmutated variant regions was nearly half. Sampling that yielded the repertoires occurred only after the peak T cell response. Clonal diversity was possibly underestimated, and the donors were mostly white British, with more females. Along spike, vaccine-associated CD4 TCRs were found throughout, with dominance at 160-218 and 743-854.

Trimming took 5 bases from V and 5 from J, leaving 19 bases between them. Germline V CDR1 and CDR2: SGHVS, FNYEAQ. The CDR3 has 15 residues. The origin of this receptor is an adult in good health. V usage is TRBV7-6 and J usage is TRBJ2-7; the D call may be TRBD1 or TRBD2 (5 bases each). The sequencing here drew on peripheral blood, taken on day 0 of AZD1222 vaccination. Here the CDR3 DNA reads TGTGCCAGCAGCCCCTCACGGGTAGGGGACCACGAGCAGTACTTC. This codes for CASSPSRVGDHEQYF.